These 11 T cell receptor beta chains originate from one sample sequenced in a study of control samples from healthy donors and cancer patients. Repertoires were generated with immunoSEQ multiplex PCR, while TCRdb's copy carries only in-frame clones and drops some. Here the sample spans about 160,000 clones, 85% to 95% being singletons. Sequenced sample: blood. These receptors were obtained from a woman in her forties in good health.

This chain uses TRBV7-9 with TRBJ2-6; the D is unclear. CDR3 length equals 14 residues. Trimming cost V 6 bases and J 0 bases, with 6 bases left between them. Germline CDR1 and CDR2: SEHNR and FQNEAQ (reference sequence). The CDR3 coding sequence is TGTGCCAGCAGACTCGACTCTGGGGCCAACGTCCTGACTTTC. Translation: CASRLDSGANVLTF.

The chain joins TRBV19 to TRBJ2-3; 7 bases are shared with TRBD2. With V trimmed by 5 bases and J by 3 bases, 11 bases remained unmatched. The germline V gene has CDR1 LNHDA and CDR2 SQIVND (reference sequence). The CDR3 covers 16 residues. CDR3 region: CASSLQLARGTDTQYF. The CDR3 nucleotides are TGTGCCAGTAGTCTCCAACTAGCGAGAGGGACAGATACGCAGTATTTT. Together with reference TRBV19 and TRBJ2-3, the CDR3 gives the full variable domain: DGGITQSPKYLFRKEGQNVTLSCEQNLNHDAMYWYRQDPGQGLRLIYYSQIVNDFQKGDIAEGYSVSREKKESFPLTVTSAQKNPTAFYLCASSLQLARGTDTQYFGPGTRLTVL.

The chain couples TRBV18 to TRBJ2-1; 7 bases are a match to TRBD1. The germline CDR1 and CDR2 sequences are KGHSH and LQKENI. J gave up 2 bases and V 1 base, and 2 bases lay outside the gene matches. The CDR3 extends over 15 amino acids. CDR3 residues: CASSPLRGTYNEQFF. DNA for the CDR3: TGTGCCAGCTCACCACTCAGGGGGACCTACAATGAGCAGTTCTTC.

CDR3 bases: TGTGCCAGCAGCGTAGCCGCTAGCGGCGACAATGAGCAGTTCTTC. It codes for CASSVAASGDNEQFF. This chain links TRBV9 with TRBJ2-1; TRBD2 aligns across 7 bases. J gave up 5 bases and V 0 bases, and 5 bases lay outside the gene matches. This CDR3 spans 15 amino acids. Germline loops: CDR1 SGDLS, CDR2 YYNGEE.

Here the CDR3 DNA reads TGTGCCAGCACCGACTTTCAGAGGGCTTTCTTT. The encoded protein is CASTDFQRAFF. This chain connects TRBV6-5 to TRBJ1-1; the D is unclear. Germline CDR1 is MNHEY and CDR2 is SVGAGI. The CDR3 sequence is 11 residues long. V was cut by 7 bases and J by 11 bases, with 14 bases left in between.

This CDR3 is CASSPRLAGDNEQFF. As DNA, the CDR3 is TGTGCCAGCAGCCCTCGACTAGCGGGGGACAATGAGCAGTTCTTC. This sequence joins TRBV11-3 and TRBJ2-1, with TRBD2 identical over 12 bases. Germline V gives CDR1 SGHNT, CDR2 YENEEA. The CDR3 spans 15 residues. The junction had 4 bases not matched to a gene; V was cut back by 5 bases and J by 5 bases.

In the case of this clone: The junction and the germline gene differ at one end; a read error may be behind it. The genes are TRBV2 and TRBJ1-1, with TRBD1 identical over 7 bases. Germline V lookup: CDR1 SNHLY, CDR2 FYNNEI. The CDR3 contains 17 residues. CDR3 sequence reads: CASSEGQTLSMNTEAFF. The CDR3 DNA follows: TGTGCCAGTAGTGAGGGACAGACCTTATCGATGAACACTGAAGCTTTCTTT. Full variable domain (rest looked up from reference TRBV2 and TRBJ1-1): EPEVTQTPSHQVTQMGQEVILRCVPISNHLYFYWYRQILGQKVEFLVSFYNNEISEKSEIFDDQFSVERPDGSNFTLKIRSTKLEDSAMYFCASSEGQTLSMNTEAFFGQGTRLTVV.

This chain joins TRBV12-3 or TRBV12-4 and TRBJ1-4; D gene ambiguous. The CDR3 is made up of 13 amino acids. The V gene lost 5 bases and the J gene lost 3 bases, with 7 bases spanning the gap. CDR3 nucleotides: TGTGCCAGCAGTCGGAGGGCTAATGAAAAACTGTTTTTT. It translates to CASSRRANEKLFF.

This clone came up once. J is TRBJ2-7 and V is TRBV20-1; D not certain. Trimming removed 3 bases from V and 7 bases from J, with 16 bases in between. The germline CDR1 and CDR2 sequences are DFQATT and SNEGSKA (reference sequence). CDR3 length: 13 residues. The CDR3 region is CSASPSRAGEQYF. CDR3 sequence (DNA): TGCAGTGCTAGTCCCTCCCGTGCTGGTGAGCAGTACTTC.

The DNA of the CDR3 is TGTGCCAGCAGTTTTCCATATCCAGATACGCAGTATTTT. Protein: CASSFPYPDTQYF. V and J are TRBV6-6 and TRBJ2-3; D is uncertain. The CDR3 covers 13 residues. V dropped 4 bases and J dropped 4 bases, with 9 bases sitting between them. Germline V gene data show CDR1 as MNHNY and CDR2 as SVGAGI (reference sequence).

The CDR3 region is CASSVGGTDEQFF. CDR3 nucleotides: TGTGCCAGCAGCGTAGGAGGTACGGATGAGCAGTTCTTC. The chain couples TRBV9 to TRBJ2-1; D ambiguous. CDR1 and CDR2 (germline): SGDLS, YYNGEE. The CDR3 contains 13 residues. With 0 bases removed from V and 8 bases from J, the gap between germline ends came to 9 bases.